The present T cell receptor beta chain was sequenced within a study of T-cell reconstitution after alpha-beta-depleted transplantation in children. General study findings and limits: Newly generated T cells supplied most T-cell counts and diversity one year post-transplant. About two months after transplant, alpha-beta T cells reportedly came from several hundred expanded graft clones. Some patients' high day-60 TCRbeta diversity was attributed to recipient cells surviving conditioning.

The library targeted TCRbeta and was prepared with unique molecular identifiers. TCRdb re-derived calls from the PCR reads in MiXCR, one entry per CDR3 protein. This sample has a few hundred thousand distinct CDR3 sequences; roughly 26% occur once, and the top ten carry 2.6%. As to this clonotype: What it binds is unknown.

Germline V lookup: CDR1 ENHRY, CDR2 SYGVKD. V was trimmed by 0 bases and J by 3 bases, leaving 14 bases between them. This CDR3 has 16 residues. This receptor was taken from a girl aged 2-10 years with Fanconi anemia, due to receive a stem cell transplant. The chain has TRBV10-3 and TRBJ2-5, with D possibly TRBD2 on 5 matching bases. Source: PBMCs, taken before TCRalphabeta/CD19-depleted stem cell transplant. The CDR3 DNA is TGTGCCATCAGTGAGTCTAGCGAGGCGGAAGAAGAGACCCAGTACTTC. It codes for CAISESSEAEEETQYF.